The present TCR beta chain was sequenced within a study of shared clonotypes between healthy human individuals. Study details: The study drew on a couple of women and three men aged 18 to 49 as donors.

Points on this clone: Its antigen is not identified.

Study-wide points: What limited the represented genetic and exposure-history diversity was the small number of donors. Investigators collected only blood, and repertoires in tissues likely differ.

Germline loops: CDR1 SGHTA, CDR2 FQGNSA. The CDR3 extends over 17 amino acids. V was cut by 1 base and J by 1 base, with 15 bases left in between. The method was immunoSEQ multiplex PCR; TCRdb's version includes in-frame clones alone and lacks a portion of them. The data contain about 2.3 million clones, roughly 93% of them seen just once; the ten biggest clones take up 0.39%. The TCR was taken from a man aged 18-30 years in good health. Some clones in this sample may be carry-over from other donors' samples. Source material: naive CD4+ T cells from PBMCs. Sample subset: CD45RA+ positively selected. The chain carries TRBV7-2 and TRBJ2-3; D possibly corresponds to TRBD1 (5 bases). CDR3 DNA: TGTGCCAGCAGCTTAGACCCCCAGGGAAGGGGCACAGATACGCAGTATTTT. Translation gives CASSLDPQGRGTDTQYF.